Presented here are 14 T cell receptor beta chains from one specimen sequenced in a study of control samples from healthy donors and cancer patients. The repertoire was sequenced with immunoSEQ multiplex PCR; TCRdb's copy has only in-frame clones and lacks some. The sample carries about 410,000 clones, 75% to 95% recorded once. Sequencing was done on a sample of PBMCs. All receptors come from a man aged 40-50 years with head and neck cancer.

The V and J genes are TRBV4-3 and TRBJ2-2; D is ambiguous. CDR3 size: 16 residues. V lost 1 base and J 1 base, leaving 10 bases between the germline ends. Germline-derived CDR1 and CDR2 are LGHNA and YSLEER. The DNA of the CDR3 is TGCGCCAGCAGCCAAGCAGCCACCGAGAACACCGGGGAGCTGTTTTTT. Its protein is CASSQAATENTGELFF.

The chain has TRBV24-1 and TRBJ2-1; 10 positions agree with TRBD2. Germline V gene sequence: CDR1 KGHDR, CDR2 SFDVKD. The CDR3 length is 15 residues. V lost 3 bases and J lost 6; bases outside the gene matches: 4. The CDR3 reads CATSDAGTSANEQFF. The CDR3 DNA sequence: TGTGCCACCAGTGATGCCGGGACTAGCGCCAATGAGCAGTTCTTC.

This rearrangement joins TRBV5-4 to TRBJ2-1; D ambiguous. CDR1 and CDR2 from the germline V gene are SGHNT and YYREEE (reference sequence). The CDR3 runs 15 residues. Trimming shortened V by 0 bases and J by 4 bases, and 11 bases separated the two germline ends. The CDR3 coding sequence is TGTGCCAGCAGCTTGGGCGTAGGCCGTTACAATGAGCAGTTCTTC. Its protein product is CASSLGVGRYNEQFF.

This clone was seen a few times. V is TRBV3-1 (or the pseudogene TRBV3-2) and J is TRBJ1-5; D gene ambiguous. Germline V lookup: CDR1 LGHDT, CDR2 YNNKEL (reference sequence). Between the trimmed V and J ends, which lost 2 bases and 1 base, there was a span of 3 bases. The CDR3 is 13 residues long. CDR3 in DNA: TGTGCCAGCAGCCAAAGCAGCAATCAGCCCCAGCATTTT. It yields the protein CASSQSSNQPQHF.

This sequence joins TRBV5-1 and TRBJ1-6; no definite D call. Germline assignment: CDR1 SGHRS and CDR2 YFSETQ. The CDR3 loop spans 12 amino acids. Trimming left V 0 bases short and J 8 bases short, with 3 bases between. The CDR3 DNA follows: TGCGCCAGCAGCTTGGGGGATTCACCCCTCCACTTT. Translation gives CASSLGDSPLHF.

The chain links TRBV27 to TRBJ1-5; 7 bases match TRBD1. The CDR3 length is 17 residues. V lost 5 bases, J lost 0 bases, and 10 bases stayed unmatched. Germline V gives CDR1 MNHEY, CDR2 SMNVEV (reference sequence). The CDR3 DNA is TGTGCCAGCAGTCATCGCACAGGGGTTTCTAGCAATCAGCCCCAGCATTTT. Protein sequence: CASSHRTGVSSNQPQHF.

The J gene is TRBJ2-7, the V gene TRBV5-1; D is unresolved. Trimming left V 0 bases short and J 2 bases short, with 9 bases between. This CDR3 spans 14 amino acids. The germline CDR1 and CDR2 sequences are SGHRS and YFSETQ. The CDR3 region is CASSLGSGTYEQYF. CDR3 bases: TGCGCCAGCAGCTTGGGCTCAGGAACCTACGAGCAGTACTTC.

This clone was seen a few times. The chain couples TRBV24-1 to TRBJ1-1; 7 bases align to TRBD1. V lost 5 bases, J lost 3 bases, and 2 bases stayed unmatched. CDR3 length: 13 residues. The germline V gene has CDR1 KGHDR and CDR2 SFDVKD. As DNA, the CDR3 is TGTGCCACCAGTGCAGGGGGTCACACTGAAGCTTTCTTT. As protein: CATSAGGHTEAFF.

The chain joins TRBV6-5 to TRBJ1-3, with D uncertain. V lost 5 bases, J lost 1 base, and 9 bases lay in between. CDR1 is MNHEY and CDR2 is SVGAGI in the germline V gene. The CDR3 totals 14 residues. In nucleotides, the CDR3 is TGTGCCAGCAGTAGTAGGGATTCTGGAAACACCATATATTTT. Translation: CASSSRDSGNTIYF.

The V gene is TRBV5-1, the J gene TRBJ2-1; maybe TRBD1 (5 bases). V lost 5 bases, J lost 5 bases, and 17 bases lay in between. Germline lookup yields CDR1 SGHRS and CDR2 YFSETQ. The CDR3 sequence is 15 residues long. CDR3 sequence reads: CASSRDFAGNNEQFF. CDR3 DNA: TGCGCCAGCAGTCGAGATTTCGCAGGGAACAATGAGCAGTTCTTC.

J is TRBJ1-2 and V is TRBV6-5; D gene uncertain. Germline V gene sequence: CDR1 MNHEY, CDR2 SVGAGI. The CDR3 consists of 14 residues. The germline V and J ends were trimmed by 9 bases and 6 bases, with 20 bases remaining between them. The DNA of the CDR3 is TGTGCCAGTGGAGGCCGAACGGAACATAATGGCTACACCTTC. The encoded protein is CASGGRTEHNGYTF.

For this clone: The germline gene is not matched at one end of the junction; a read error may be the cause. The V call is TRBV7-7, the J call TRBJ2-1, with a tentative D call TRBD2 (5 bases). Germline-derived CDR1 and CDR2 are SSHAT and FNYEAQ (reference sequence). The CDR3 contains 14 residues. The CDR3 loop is CASSLGGPYNEQFF. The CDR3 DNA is TGTGCTAGCAGCTTAGGAGGACCCTACAATGAGCAGTTCTTC.

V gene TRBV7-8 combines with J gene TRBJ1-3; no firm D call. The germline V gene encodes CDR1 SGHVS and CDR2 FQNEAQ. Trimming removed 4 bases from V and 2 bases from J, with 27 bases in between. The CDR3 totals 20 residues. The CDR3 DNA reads TGTGCCAGCAGCTATACACTCTCGCCCGGGCGTTCTACGACTGGAAACACCATATATTTT. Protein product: CASSYTLSPGRSTTGNTIYF.

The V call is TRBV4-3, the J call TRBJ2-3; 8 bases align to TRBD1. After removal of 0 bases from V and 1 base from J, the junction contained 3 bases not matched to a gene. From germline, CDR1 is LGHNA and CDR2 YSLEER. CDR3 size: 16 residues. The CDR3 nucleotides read TGCGCCAGCAGCCAAGAAGGACAGGGAGGCACAGATACGCAGTATTTT. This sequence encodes CASSQEGQGGTDTQYF.